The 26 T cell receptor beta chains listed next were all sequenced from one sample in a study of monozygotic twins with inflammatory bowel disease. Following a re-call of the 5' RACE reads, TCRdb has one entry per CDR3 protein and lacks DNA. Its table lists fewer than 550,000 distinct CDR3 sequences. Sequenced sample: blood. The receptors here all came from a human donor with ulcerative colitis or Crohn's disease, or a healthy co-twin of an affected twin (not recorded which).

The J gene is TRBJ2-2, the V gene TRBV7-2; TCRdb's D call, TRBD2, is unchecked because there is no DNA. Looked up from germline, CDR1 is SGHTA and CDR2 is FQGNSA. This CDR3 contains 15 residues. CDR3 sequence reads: CASSSLTSGVGELFF.

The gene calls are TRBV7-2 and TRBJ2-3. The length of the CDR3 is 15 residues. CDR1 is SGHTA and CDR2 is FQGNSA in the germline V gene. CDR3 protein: CASSLDWVDTDTQYF.

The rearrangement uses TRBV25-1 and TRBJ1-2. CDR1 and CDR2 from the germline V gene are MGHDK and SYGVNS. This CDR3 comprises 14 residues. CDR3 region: CASVSWEGTYGYTF.

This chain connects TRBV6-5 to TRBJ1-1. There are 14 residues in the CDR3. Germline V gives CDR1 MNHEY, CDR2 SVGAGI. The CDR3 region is CASSYSPLYTEAFF.

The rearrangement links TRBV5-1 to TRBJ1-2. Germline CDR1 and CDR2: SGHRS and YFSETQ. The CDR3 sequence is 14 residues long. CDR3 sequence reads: CASSFVSDNYGYTF. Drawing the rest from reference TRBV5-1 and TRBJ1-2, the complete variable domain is KAGVTQTPRYLIKTRGQQVTLSCSPISGHRSVSWYQQTPGQGLQFLFEYFSETQRNKGNFPGRFSGRQFSNSRSEMNVSTLELGDSALYLCASSFVSDNYGYTFGSGTRLTVV.

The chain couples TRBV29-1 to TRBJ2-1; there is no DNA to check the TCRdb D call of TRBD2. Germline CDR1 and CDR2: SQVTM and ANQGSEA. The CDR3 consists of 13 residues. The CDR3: CSVRLAGRNEQFF.

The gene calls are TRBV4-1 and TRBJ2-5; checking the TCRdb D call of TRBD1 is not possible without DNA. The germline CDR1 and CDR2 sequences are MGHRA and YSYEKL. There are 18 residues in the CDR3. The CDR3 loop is CASSQEEYRDRLEETQYF.

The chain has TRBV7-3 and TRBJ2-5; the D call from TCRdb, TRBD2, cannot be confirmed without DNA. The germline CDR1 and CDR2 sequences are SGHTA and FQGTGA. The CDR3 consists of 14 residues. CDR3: CASSLVGGGETQYF.

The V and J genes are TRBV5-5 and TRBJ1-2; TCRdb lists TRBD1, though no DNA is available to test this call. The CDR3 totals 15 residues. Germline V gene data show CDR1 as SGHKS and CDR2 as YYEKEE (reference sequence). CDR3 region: CASTPDRAPFYGYTF.

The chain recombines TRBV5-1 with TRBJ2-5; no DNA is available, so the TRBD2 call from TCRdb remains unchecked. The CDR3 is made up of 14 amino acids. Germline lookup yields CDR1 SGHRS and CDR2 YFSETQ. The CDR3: CASTRGEGEETQYF. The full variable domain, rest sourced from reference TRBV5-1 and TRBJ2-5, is KAGVTQTPRYLIKTRGQQVTLSCSPISGHRSVSWYQQTPGQGLQFLFEYFSETQRNKGNFPGRFSGRQFSNSRSEMNVSTLELGDSALYLCASTRGEGEETQYFGPGTRLLVL.

The CDR3 loop reads CASSIPDRGGGYTF. J is TRBJ1-2 and V is TRBV5-1; checking the TCRdb D call of TRBD1 is not possible without DNA. Germline loops: CDR1 SGHRS, CDR2 YFSETQ. The CDR3 has 14 residues.

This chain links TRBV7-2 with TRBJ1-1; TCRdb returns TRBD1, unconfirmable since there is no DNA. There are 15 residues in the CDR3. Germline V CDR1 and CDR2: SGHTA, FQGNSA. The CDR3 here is CASSFESRGNTEAFF.

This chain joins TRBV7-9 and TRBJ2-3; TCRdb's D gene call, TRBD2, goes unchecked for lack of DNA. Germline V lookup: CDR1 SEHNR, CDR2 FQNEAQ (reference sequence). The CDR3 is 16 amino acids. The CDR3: CASSLASGRAQDTQYF.

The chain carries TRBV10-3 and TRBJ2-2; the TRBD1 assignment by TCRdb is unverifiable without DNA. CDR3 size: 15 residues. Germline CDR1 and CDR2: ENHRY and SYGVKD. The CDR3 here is CAIIRGGLNTGELFF.

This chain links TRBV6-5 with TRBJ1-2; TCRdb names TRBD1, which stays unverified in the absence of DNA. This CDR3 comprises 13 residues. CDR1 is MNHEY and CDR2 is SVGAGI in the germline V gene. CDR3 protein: CASSSRENYGYTF.

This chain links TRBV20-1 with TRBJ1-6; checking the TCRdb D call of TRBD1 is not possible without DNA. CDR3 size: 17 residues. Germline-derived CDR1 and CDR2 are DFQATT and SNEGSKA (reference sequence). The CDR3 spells CSAIGGSPWGVNSPLHF.

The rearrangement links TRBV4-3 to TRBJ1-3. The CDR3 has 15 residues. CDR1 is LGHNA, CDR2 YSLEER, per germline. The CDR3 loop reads CASSPWAVSGNTIYF.

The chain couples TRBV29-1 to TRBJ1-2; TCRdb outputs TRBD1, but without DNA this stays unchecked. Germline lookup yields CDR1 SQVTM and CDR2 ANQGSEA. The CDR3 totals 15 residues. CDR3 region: CSVRGGQLLNYGYTF.

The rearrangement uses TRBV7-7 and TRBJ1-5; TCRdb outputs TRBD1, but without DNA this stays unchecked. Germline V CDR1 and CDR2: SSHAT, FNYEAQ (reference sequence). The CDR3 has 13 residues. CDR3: CASSQTRDQPQHF.

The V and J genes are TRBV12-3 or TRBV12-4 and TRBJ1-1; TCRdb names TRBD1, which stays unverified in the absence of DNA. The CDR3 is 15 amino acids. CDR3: CASSPLVGLSNRAFF.

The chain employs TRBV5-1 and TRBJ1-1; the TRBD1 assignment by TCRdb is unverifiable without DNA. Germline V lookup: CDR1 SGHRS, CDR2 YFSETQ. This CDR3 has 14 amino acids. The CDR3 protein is CASSADILNTEAFF.

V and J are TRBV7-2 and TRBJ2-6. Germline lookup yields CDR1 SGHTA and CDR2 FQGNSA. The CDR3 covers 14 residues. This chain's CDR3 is CASSPRSGANVLTF.

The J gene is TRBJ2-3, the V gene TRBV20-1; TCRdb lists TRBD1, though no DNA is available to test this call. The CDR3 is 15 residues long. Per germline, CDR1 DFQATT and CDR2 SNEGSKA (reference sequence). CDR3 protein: CSARWPGSETDTQYF.

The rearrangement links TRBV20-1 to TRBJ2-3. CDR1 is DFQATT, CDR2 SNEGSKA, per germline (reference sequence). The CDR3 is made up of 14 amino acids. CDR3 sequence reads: CSARGSSHGDTQYF.

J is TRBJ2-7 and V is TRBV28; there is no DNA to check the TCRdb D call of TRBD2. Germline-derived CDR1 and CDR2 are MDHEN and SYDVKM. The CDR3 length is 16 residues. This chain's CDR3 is CASRSVSSGSSYEQYF.

The CDR3 region is CASRYTATGSGTEAFF. The J gene is TRBJ1-1, the V gene TRBV7-2; TCRdb proposes TRBD1, but this gene call is untestable without DNA. Germline values: CDR1 SGHTA, CDR2 FQGNSA. This CDR3 spans 16 amino acids.